A selection of T cell receptor beta chains follows, all from one sample in a study of cytomegalovirus exposure and HLA in healthy donors. The method was immunoSEQ multiplex PCR; TCRdb's version includes in-frame clones alone and lacks a portion of them. The data show fewer than 350,000 clones, with roughly 90% seen just once and about 2.3% held by the top ten. Specimen: PBMCs. These TCRs come from a woman between 18 and 29 years old in good health and CMV-seronegative. Each CDR3 is given with its conserved first and last residue. A D gene is named only where the DNA matches it firmly. Size tells how often a clone was seen (once, few, many) or the class of an expanded clone, and some rows leave it out.

D gene | J gene | clone size | V gene | CDR3 DNA | CDR3 protein
NA | TRBJ2-3 | NA | TRBV27 | TGTGCCAGCAGTTTTGGTGGGGGGAGTAAGCAGTATTTT | CASSFGGGSKQYF
NA | TRBJ1-1 | NA | TRBV30 | TGTGCCTGGAGTGTGGGTCCAGGAGCTTTCTTT | CAWSVGPGAFF
NA | TRBJ2-7 | few | TRBV10-1 | TGCGCCAGCAGCGCAGGTACAGGTTCCTACGAGCAGTACTTC | CASSAGTGSYEQYF
NA | TRBJ1-3 | NA | TRBV30 | TGTGCCTGGAGTGTAAGCCTCAGGGTCTCTGGAAACACCATATATTTT | CAWSVSLRVSGNTIYF
TRBD1 | TRBJ2-7 | NA | TRBV7-9 | TGTGCCAGCAGCTTAGCGTCGGGACAGGGGACCCCGGGGGATTACGAGCAGTACTTC | CASSLASGQGTPGDYEQYF
NA | TRBJ2-5 | NA | TRBV11-1 | TGTGCCAGCAGCTTGTTCCTAAAATCCAAAGAGACCCAGTACTTC | CASSLFLKSKETQYF
TRBD1 | TRBJ1-2 | NA | TRBV29-1 | TGCAGCGTCCCCCAACCGGGACAGGGGGCGCGTGGCTACACCTTC | CSVPQPGQGARGYTF
NA | TRBJ1-6 | NA | TRBV6-5 | TGTGCCAGCAGTACCACAGGGATTGGTAATTCACCCCTCCACTTT | CASSTTGIGNSPLHF
TRBD1 | TRBJ2-7 | NA | TRBV15 | TGTGCCACCAGCAGGGACAGGGGGAACGAGCAGTACTTC | CATSRDRGNEQYF
TRBD2 | TRBJ2-7 | NA | TRBV29-1 | TGCAGCGTTGAAGTATTAGCGGGGGACCTACAATACTTC | CSVEVLAGDLQYF
TRBD1 | TRBJ2-5 | NA | TRBV9 | TGTGCCAGCAGCTCACCTGACAGGGGTGAGACCCAGTACTTC | CASSSPDRGETQYF
NA | TRBJ1-6 | NA | TRBV18 | TGTGCCAGCTCACCAGAAGCACAGGGCGGTTCACCCCTCCACTTT | CASSPEAQGGSPLHF
NA | TRBJ2-4 | once | TRBV11-2 | TGTGCCAGCAGCTTAGAGAGACAGACGAACATTCAGTACTTC | CASSLERQTNIQYF
TRBD1 | TRBJ1-1 | NA | TRBV2 | TGTGCCAGCTGGGACAGAAAAGCTTTCTTT | CASWDRKAFF
TRBD2 | TRBJ2-5 | once | TRBV6-5 | TGTGCCAGCAGTTCTCTTAGCGGGGGAAGTGAGACCCAGTACTTC | CASSSLSGGSETQYF
NA | TRBJ1-2 | NA | TRBV27 | TGTGCCAGCAGTTTATCCCCGGACAGTTTTTATGGCTACACCTTC | CASSLSPDSFYGYTF
TRBD2 | TRBJ2-3 | NA | TRBV7-9 | TGTTCCAGCAGCCAGACCTCCGCGGGGGGGCGCGCAGATACGCAGTATTTT | CSSSQTSAGGRADTQYF
NA | TRBJ2-1 | NA | TRBV5-1 | TGCGCCAGCAGCCAGATTAGCGTTAAGAGGGACAATGAGCAGTTCTTC | CASSQISVKRDNEQFF
TRBD2 | TRBJ2-7 | NA | TRBV11-2 | TGTGCCAGCACTAGCGGGGGGCCCCCTCTCGAGCAGTACTTC | CASTSGGPPLEQYF
NA | TRBJ2-1 | NA | TRBV6-6 | TGTGCCAGCACGGTGCCCTCCAAGACAAGGCAGTTCTTC | CASTVPSKTRQFF
TRBD1 | TRBJ1-4 | NA | TRBV9 | TGTGCCAGCAGCCTCGGGACAGGGGGTGGTGAAAAACTGTTTTTT | CASSLGTGGGEKLFF
NA | TRBJ1-5 | NA | TRBV27 | TGTGCCAGCAGTTCGGGGGGAGGGGGGCACAATCAGCCCCAGCATTTT | CASSSGGGGHNQPQHF
NA | TRBJ1-2 | NA | TRBV19 | TGTGCCAGTAGTATAGTGTCGACAGTTATAAGCGGCTACACCTTC | CASSIVSTVISGYTF
NA | TRBJ1-1 | NA | TRBV5-1 | TGCGCCAGCAGCTTGGGGCCAGTGAACACTGAAGCTTTCTTT | CASSLGPVNTEAFF
TRBD1 | TRBJ2-7 | NA | TRBV2 | TGTGCCAGCAGTGTTGCAGGACAGGGAGACCACGAGCAGTACTTC | CASSVAGQGDHEQYF
TRBD1 | TRBJ1-6 | NA | TRBV9 | TGTGCCAGCAGCGCTGGACAGGGGATTAATTCACCCCTCCACTTT | CASSAGQGINSPLHF
TRBD2 | TRBJ2-3 | NA | TRBV5-1 | TGCGCCAGCAGCAGGGGACTAGCGGGGGGCACAGATACGCAGTATTTT | CASSRGLAGGTDTQYF
NA | TRBJ2-1 | NA | TRBV6-4 | TGTGCCAGCAGTGTAGGCCCAGGGGGGTCTAGCAATGAGCAGTTCTTC | CASSVGPGGSSNEQFF
TRBD2 | TRBJ2-2 | once | TRBV10-1 | TGCGCCAGCCGCAGACTAGCCGATGGCGGGGAGCTGTTTTTT | CASRRLADGGELFF
TRBD2 | TRBJ2-1 | NA | TRBV5-1 | TGCGCCAGCAGCTCAGAGTTTACTAGCGGGGGGGCCCCGTTCTTC | CASSSEFTSGGAPFF
NA | TRBJ1-1 | NA | TRBV5-1 | TGCGCCAGCAGCTTGGGGAAGACAGGGAACACTGAAGCTTTCTTT | CASSLGKTGNTEAFF
TRBD1 | TRBJ1-6 | NA | TRBV13 | TGTGCCAGCAGCTCGGGCCCGGGACAGGGTAATTCACCCCTCCACTTT | CASSSGPGQGNSPLHF
NA | TRBJ2-7 | NA | TRBV6-5 | TGTGCCAGCAGGCCGACGAGAGGGGGCTACGAGCAGTACTTC | CASRPTRGGYEQYF
NA | TRBJ2-7 | once | TRBV11-3 | TGTGCCAGCAGCTTAGGTGGGACTTCGTCGGCCGAGCAGTACTTC | CASSLGGTSSAEQYF
NA | TRBJ2-7 | NA | TRBV5-1 | TGCGCCAGCAGCTTCAGGGTTCCCTACGAGCAGTACTTC | CASSFRVPYEQYF
NA | TRBJ1-4 | NA | TRBV2 | TGTGCCAGCAGTGTATTTGACTCAAGAGGTGAAAAACTGTTTTTT | CASSVFDSRGEKLFF
NA | TRBJ2-5 | few | TRBV5-1 | TGCGCCAGCAGCTTCGAGGGGGGGTACCAAGAGACCCAGTACTTC | CASSFEGGYQETQYF
NA | TRBJ1-1 | NA | TRBV27 | TGTGCCAGCAGTTTGGGGGGTAAGAACACTGAAGCTTTCTTT | CASSLGGKNTEAFF
TRBD2 | TRBJ2-7 | NA | TRBV10-2 | TGCGCCAGCAGTGCCGCCGGCCGACTAGCGGGGCGACCCTCCTACGAGCAGTACTTC | CASSAAGRLAGRPSYEQYF
NA | TRBJ1-4 | NA | TRBV7-9 | TGTTCCAGCAGCAGACCGCTGACGGATTTGGAGGAAAAACTGTTTTTT | CSSSRPLTDLEEKLFF
NA | TRBJ1-3 | NA | TRBV7-9 | TGTGCCAGCAGCTTATTTTTCGCGGGAAACACCATATATTTT | CASSLFFAGNTIYF
TRBD1 | TRBJ1-1 | NA | TRBV9 | TGTGCCAGCAGCCCCCGAGGACCCGACAGGGCCACTGAAGCTTTCTTT | CASSPRGPDRATEAFF
NA | TRBJ1-2 | NA | TRBV11-2 | TGTGCCAGCAGCGTGTCGACTCGGACAGAGTACTATGGCTACACCTTC | CASSVSTRTEYYGYTF
TRBD1 | TRBJ1-2 | once | TRBV10-3 | TGTGCCATCAGTGACATCAGCCCCAGGGGGAACTATGGCTACACCTTC | CAISDISPRGNYGYTF
NA | TRBJ2-5 | NA | TRBV19 | TGTGCCAGCGGGTCTGGAGAGACCCAGTACTTC | CASGSGETQYF
TRBD2 | TRBJ2-1 | NA | TRBV4-1 | TGCGCCAGCAGCCAAGGGGTCATTCGGGGGGGGCCGGACAATGAGCAGTTCTTC | CASSQGVIRGGPDNEQFF
NA | TRBJ1-1 | NA | TRBV7-9 | TGTGCCAGCAGCCCTAACGATTTCTTT | CASSPNDFF
NA | TRBJ1-3 | NA | TRBV6-1 | TGTGCCAGCAAACTAGGGGGGGCAGGGGGAAACACCATATATTTT | CASKLGGAGGNTIYF
NA | TRBJ2-1 | NA | TRBV4-2 | TGTGCCAGCAGCCACCAGTTGACCAGGGAGCAGTTCTTC | CASSHQLTREQFF
TRBD1 | TRBJ1-1 | NA | TRBV5-4 | TGTGCCAGCGGACAGGGAATGAACACTGAAGCTTTCTTT | CASGQGMNTEAFF
NA | TRBJ1-1 | NA | TRBV19 | TGTGCCAGTAGTATCAGGTCTGAAGCTTTCTTT | CASSIRSEAFF
TRBD2 | TRBJ2-3 | NA | TRBV18 | TGTGCCAGCTCACGGAGAGAGCGGGGGGCTAGCACAGATACGCAGTATTTT | CASSRRERGASTDTQYF
NA | TRBJ2-3 | NA | TRBV27 | TGTGCCAGCAGTTTCTACAGCACAGATACGCAGTATTTT | CASSFYSTDTQYF
TRBD2 | TRBJ2-5 | NA | TRBV18 | TGTGCCAGCTCACCTTCCGGGACTAGCGGCCAAGAGACCCAGTACTTC | CASSPSGTSGQETQYF
NA | TRBJ2-1 | NA | TRBV7-3 | TGTGCCAGCAGCTTAGATCCAGGGAAGATTAATGAGCAGTTCTTC | CASSLDPGKINEQFF
NA | TRBJ2-3 | NA | TRBV5-1 | TGCGCCAGCGGGTCGCAGGGGGATACGCAGTATTTT | CASGSQGDTQYF
TRBD1 | TRBJ1-1 | NA | TRBV6-5 | TGTGCCAGCAGTTCCAACAGGGGGGCAACTGAAGCTTTCTTT | CASSSNRGATEAFF
NA | TRBJ2-3 | NA | TRBV30 | TGTGCCGGGATCACAGGGAGAAGCACAGATACGCAGTATTTT | CAGITGRSTDTQYF
TRBD1 | TRBJ2-7 | NA | TRBV5-1 | TGCGCCAGCAGCTTGGGGACAGGGGCATCCGAGCAGTACTTC | CASSLGTGASEQYF
NA | TRBJ1-1 | NA | TRBV7-8 | TGTGCCACCACTAAGGGGGTACCTGAAGCTTTCTTT | CATTKGVPEAFF